What follows describes a single T cell receptor beta chain. Antigen: not known. The treatment is: oral pan-JAK inhibitor, 5-10 mg twice daily. The source of the sample is a study of CD8+ T cells in alopecia areata. RNA extraction and reverse transcription yielded cDNA as sequencing template. TCRdb's table, derived via immunoSEQ multiplex PCR, lists solely in-frame clones and lacks some. This sample has 150,000 to 200,000 clones; around 59% occur once, and the top ten carry 13% to 15%. Points from the study as a whole: Scalp clonality and expanded CD8+ clones among the top 100 were significantly decreased by tofacitinib. Shared TCR sequences were less clear between patients than in mice, possibly partly from HLA diversity. Lesional scalp exceeded normal scalp in clonality, especially in alopecia totalis/universalis. Baseline CD8+ expansion's link to response remains uncertain, as there was one nonresponder.

The V and J ends lost 2 bases and 7 bases, in that order; junction bases with no gene match: 11. Germline-derived CDR1 and CDR2 are MNHNY and SVGAGI (reference sequence). The CDR3 consists of 16 residues. This specimen was CD4+ T cells sorted from blood, taken at week 24, from a patient treated with tofacitinib. The receptor was isolated from a human donor with alopecia areata. The chain combines TRBV6-6 with TRBJ2-7; 10 bases align to TRBD1. DNA for the CDR3: TGTGCCAGCAGTTACCCGACCGGGACAGGGGTCGAAGAGCAGTACTTC. The encoded protein is CASSYPTGTGVEEQYF.